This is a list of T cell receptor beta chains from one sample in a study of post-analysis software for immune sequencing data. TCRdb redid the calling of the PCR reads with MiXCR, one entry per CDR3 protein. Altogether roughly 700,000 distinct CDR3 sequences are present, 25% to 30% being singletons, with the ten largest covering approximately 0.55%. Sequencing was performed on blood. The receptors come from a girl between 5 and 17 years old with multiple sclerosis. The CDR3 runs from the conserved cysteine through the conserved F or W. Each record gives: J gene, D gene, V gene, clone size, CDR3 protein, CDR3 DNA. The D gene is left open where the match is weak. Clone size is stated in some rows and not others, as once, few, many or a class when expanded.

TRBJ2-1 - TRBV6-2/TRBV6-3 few CASSYSTGLIDEQFF TGTGCCAGCAGTTACTCGACGGGGCTAATTGATGAGCAGTTCTTC
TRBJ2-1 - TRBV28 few CASSSTASPYNEQFF TGTGCCAGCAGTTCGACGGCCTCCCCCTACAATGAGCAGTTCTTC
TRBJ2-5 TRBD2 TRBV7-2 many CASSLAPGLGRETQYF TGTGCCAGCAGCTTAGCGCCGGGACTAGGAAGGGAGACCCAGTACTTC
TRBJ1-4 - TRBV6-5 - CASSSPAGATNEKLFF TGTGCCAGCAGTTCCCCCGCCGGGGCAACTAATGAAAAACTGTTTTTT
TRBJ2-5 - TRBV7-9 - CASSLAVGRTEQETQYF TGTGCCAGCAGCTTAGCGGTTGGTCGGACGGAGCAAGAGACCCAGTACTTC
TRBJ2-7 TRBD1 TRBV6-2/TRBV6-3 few CASDRGREQYF TGTGCCAGTGACAGGGGGCGCGAGCAGTACTTC
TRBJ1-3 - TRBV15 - CATSRVGGNTIYF TGTGCCACCAGCAGAGTAGGCGGAAACACCATATATTTT
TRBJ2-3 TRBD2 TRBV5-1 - CASSSNSGRTDTQYF TGCGCCAGCAGCTCAAATAGCGGGCGCACAGATACGCAGTATTTT
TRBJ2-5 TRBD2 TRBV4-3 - CASSQGASGYQETQYF TGCGCCAGCAGCCAAGGAGCTAGCGGCTACCAAGAGACCCAGTACTTC
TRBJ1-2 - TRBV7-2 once CASSLPTPTYGYTF TGTGCCAGCAGCTTACCGACTCCCACCTATGGCTACACCTTC
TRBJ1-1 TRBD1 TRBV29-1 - CSVAPGGNTEAFF TGCAGCGTTGCTCCAGGGGGGAACACTGAAGCTTTCTTT
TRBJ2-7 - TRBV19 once CASSMVPGSEQYF TGTGCCAGTAGTATGGTTCCAGGATCCGAGCAGTACTTC
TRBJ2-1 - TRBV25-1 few CASRRTGINEQFF TGTGCCAGCAGGCGGACTGGAATAAATGAGCAGTTCTTC
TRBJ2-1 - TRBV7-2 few CASSAPDRKWNEQFF TGTGCCAGCAGCGCCCCAGACAGGAAATGGAATGAGCAGTTCTTC
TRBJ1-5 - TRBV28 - CASTQTHQPQHF TGTGCCAGCACCCAAACCCATCAGCCCCAGCATTTT
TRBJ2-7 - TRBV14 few CASSQDRSPIDEQYF TGTGCCAGCAGCCAAGATCGAAGCCCAATAGACGAGCAGTACTTC
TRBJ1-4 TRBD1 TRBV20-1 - CRDRIRSGTFNEKLFF TGCAGGGACAGGATCCGCTCCGGGACATTTAATGAAAAACTGTTTTTT
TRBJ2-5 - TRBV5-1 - CASSWTASDPGGKTQYF TGCGCCAGCAGCTGGACCGCTAGCGACCCAGGCGGTAAGACCCAGTACTTC
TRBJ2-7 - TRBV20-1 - CSAMTGPKQYF TGCAGTGCTATGACCGGGCCGAAACAGTACTTC
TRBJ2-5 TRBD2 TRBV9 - CASSVSGTTQETQYF TGTGCCAGCAGCGTAAGCGGGACGACCCAAGAGACCCAGTACTTC
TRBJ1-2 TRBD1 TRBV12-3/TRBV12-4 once CAGSSRDRVEGYTF TGTGCCGGCAGTTCGCGGGACAGGGTAGAAGGCTACACCTTC
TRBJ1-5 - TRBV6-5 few CASSSRGDSNQPQHF TGTGCCAGCAGTTCTAGGGGGGATAGCAATCAGCCCCAGCATTTT
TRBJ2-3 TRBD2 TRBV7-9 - CTSILDGLAKATDTQYF TGTACCAGCATCCTAGACGGACTAGCGAAGGCCACAGATACGCAGTATTTT
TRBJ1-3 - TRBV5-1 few CASSLAGQKSSGNTIYF TGCGCCAGCAGCTTGGCTGGACAGAAGAGCTCTGGAAACACCATATATTTT